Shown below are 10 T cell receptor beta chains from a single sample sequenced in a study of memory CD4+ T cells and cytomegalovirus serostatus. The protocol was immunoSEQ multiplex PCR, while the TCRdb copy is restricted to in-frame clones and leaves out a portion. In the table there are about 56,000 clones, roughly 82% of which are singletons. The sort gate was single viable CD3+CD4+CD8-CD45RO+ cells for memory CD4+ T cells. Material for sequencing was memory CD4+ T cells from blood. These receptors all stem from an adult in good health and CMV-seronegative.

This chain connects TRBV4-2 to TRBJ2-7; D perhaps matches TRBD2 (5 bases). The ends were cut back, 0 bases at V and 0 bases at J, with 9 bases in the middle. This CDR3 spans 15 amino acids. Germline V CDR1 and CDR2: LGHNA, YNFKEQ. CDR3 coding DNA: TGTGCCAGCAGCCAAGAAGTTGGAGGCTCCTACGAGCAGTACTTC. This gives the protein CASSQEVGGSYEQYF.

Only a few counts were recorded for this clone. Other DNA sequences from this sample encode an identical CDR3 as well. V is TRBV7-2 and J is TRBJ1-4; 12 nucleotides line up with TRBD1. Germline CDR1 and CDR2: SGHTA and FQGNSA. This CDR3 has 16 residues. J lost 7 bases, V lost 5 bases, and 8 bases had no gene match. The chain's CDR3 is CASSPGPGQGAEKLFF. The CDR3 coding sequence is TGTGCCAGCAGCCCAGGCCCGGGACAGGGGGCTGAAAAACTGTTTTTT.

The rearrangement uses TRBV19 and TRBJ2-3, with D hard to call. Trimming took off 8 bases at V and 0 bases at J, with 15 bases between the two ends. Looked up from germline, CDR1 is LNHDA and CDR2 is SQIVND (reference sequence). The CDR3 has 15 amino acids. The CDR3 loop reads CASRKQRSSTDTQYF. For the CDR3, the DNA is TGTGCCAGTCGGAAACAGCGATCTAGCACAGATACGCAGTATTTT.

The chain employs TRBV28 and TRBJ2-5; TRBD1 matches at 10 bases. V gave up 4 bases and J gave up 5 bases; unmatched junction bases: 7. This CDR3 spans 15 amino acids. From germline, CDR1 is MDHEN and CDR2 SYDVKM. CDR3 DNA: TGTGCCAGCAGTTCCCGAGGGACAGGGGATGAGACCCAGTACTTC. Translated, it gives CASSSRGTGDETQYF.

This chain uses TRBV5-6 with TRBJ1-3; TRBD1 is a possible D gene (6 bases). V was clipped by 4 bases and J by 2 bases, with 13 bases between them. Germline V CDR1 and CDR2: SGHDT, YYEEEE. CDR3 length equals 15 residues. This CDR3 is CASSPDTGPGNTIYF. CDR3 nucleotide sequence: TGTGCCAGCAGCCCAGATACAGGGCCTGGAAACACCATATATTTT.

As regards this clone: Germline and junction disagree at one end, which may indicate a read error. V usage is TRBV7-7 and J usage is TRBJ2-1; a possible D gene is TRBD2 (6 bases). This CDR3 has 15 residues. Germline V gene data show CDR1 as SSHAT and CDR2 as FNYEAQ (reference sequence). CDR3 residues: CASSSRGASYNEQFF. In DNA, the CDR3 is TGTGCTAGCAGCTCGCGGGGCGCTTCCTACAATGAGCAGTTCTTC.

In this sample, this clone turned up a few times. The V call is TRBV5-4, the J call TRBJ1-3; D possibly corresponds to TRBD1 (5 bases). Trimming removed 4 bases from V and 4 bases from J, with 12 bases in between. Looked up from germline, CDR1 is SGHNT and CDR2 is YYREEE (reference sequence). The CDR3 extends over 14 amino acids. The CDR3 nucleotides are TGTGCCAGCAGCACAGGTCGGGCCGGAAACACCATATATTTT. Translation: CASSTGRAGNTIYF.

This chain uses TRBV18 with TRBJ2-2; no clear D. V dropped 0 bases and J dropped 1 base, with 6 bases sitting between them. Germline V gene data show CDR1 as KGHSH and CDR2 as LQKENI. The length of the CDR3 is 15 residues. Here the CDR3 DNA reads TGTGCCAGCTCACCACCTTTAGTGAACACCGGGGAGCTGTTTTTT. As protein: CASSPPLVNTGELFF.

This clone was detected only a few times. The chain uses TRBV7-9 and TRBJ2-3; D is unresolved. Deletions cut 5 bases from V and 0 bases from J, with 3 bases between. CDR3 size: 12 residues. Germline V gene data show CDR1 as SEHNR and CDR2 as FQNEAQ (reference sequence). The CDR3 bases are TGTGCCAGCAGCCTTAGCACAGATACGCAGTATTTT. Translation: CASSLSTDTQYF.

CDR3 sequence: CASSIRVGEKLFF. The CDR3 DNA sequence: TGCGCCAGCAGCATCCGGGTTGGGGAAAAACTGTTTTTT. The rearrangement links TRBV5-1 to TRBJ1-4; no reliable D call. Trimming removed 4 bases from V and 8 bases from J, with 12 bases in between. CDR1 is SGHRS, CDR2 YFSETQ, per germline. There are 13 residues in the CDR3.